Listed here are 2 T cell receptor beta chains from one sample, sequenced in a study of shared clonotypes between healthy human individuals. Naive-designated CD8 cells lacked CD45RO, were positively enriched for CCR7, and omitted terminally differentiated effector memory CD45RA+ cells. Method: immunoSEQ multiplex PCR; TCRdb's copy keeps in-frame clones and lacks some. This repertoire shows almost 700,000 clones, about 92% found once; its top ten account for 24%. The sample comprised naive CD8+ T cells sorted from blood. Receptors originate from a young man in good health.

V usage is TRBV9 and J usage is TRBJ2-1, with TRBD2 identical over 16 bases. The CDR3 runs to 16 residues. The germline gives CDR1 SGDLS, CDR2 YYNGEE. V trimming: 4 bases; J trimming: 9 bases; junction bases outside the gene matches: 7. This chain's CDR3 is CASSLGTSGRGSEQFF. In DNA, the CDR3 is TGTGCCAGCAGCCTAGGGACTAGCGGGAGGGGTAGTGAGCAGTTCTTC.

This clone was observed a handful of times. One junction end disagrees with the germline gene, perhaps due to a read error. The chain employs TRBV18 and TRBJ1-5, with TRBD1 as a possible D gene (5 bases). This CDR3 contains 15 residues. Germline values: CDR1 KGHSH, CDR2 LQKENI. The CDR3 here is CASSPPGRINQPQHF. As DNA, the CDR3 is TGTGCCAGCTCGCCACCGGGACGGATCAATCAGCCCCAGCATTTT.